The rows below give T cell receptor beta chains drawn from one sample of a study of blood T cell repertoires in COVID-19. Produced via immunoSEQ multiplex PCR; TCRdb's table is partial and in-frame only. The data hold just over 80,000 clones, with approximately 81% observed a single time. Sequencing was done on a sample of peripheral blood. Every receptor here comes from an elderly man with acute or convalescent COVID-19. The CDR3 runs from the conserved cysteine through the conserved F or W. The D gene is left open where the match is weak. Not every row has a clone size; where given, it reads once, few, many or a size class.

j_call v_call clone_size d_call cdr3_nt cdr3_aa
TRBJ1-2 TRBV5-6 . . TGTGCCAGCAGCTTGGCCTTTCAGGACTTTATCTATGGCTACACCTTC CASSLAFQDFIYGYTF
TRBJ1-4 TRBV28 once TRBD1 TGTGCCAGCAGCTCTCCCGCGACAGGGGTAAGGGAAAAACTGTTTTTT CASSSPATGVREKLFF
TRBJ1-4 TRBV28 few TRBD1 TGTGCCAGCAGCCTGACAGGGGCAATCGGGGGACTGTTTTTT CASSLTGAIGGLFF
TRBJ2-1 TRBV28 . TRBD1 TGTGCCAGCAGTTTATCGGGACAGGGTAGGAATGAGCAGTTCTTC CASSLSGQGRNEQFF
TRBJ2-5 TRBV19 . . TGTGCCAGTAGTCGGGCAGGGAAGGAGACCCAGTACTTC CASSRAGKETQYF
TRBJ1-4 TRBV30 . TRBD1 TGTGCCTGGAGTAGGACAGGATTTAATGAAAAACTGTTTTTT CAWSRTGFNEKLFF
TRBJ1-2 TRBV28 . TRBD1 TGTGCCAGCAGTTTATTAGGGGGCCAAACTAGCTACACCTTC CASSLLGGQTSYTF
TRBJ2-1 TRBV12-5 . TRBD1 TGTGCTAGTGGTTTGGGACAGGGATCCTACAATGAGCAGTTCTTC CASGLGQGSYNEQFF
TRBJ2-5 TRBV3-1/TRBV3-2 once . TGTGCCAGCAGCCATTCGGCTAGTGAAGAGACCCAGTACTTC CASSHSASEETQYF
TRBJ1-3 TRBV18 few . TGTGCCAGCTCACCACCCTACTACGATCGCGGGAACACCATATATTTT CASSPPYYDRGNTIYF
TRBJ2-3 TRBV27 . . TGTGCCACCTTCGAATACGGCAGGGGCCCTAGCACAGATACGCAGTATTTT CATFEYGRGPSTDTQYF
TRBJ2-3 TRBV5-1 . TRBD2 TGCGCCAGCAGTGGCCTCAAAGCTAGCGGGCCCACAGATACGCAGTATTTT CASSGLKASGPTDTQYF
TRBJ1-2 TRBV7-9 . TRBD1 TGTGCCAGCAGCTTAGCCCGCCAGGGGGCAGGGTATGGCTACACCTTC CASSLARQGAGYGYTF
TRBJ1-5 TRBV5-1 . . TGCGCCAGCAGCCCCGACACAGGGCTCAATCAGCCCCAGCATTTT CASSPDTGLNQPQHF
TRBJ1-1 TRBV2 . . TGTGCCAGCAGTGAACGTCAGCGAATGAACACTGAAGCTTTCTTT CASSERQRMNTEAFF
TRBJ2-7 TRBV15 once . TGTGCCACCAGCACCTCCTTAATAGCGTACGAGCAGTACTTC CATSTSLIAYEQYF
TRBJ1-1 TRBV7-9 once . TGTGCCAGCAGCCGACAGGATGAGGGCACTGAAGCTTTCTTT CASSRQDEGTEAFF
TRBJ1-4 TRBV28 . . TGTGCCAGCAGCCGAAACAGGGCTACAACTAATGAAAAACTGTTTTTT CASSRNRATTNEKLFF
TRBJ2-1 TRBV5-1 . TRBD2 TGCGCCAGCAGGCTAGCGGGAGCGGACAATGAGCAGTTCTTC CASRLAGADNEQFF
TRBJ2-6 TRBV5-1 . . TGCGCCAGCAGCTTGGTAGTCGGGGTTGGGGCCAACGTCCTGACTTTC CASSLVVGVGANVLTF
TRBJ2-3 TRBV7-9 . . TGTGCCAGCAGCTTAGTGTCAGCAGATACGCAGTATTTT CASSLVSADTQYF
TRBJ2-2 TRBV3-1/TRBV3-2 . . TGTGCCAGCAGCCAAGGCACTAACACCGGGGAGCTGTTTTTT CASSQGTNTGELFF
TRBJ1-1 TRBV19 . . TGTGCCAGTAGTAGGGGGGAGAACACTGAAGCTTTCTTT CASSRGENTEAFF
TRBJ1-1 TRBV27 . . TGTGCCAGCAGTTGGACACAGACAAAGTCTGAAGCTTTCTTT CASSWTQTKSEAFF
TRBJ1-5 TRBV30 few . TGTGCCTGGAGTGTACTCCCGGTTAATGGCAATCAGCCCCAGCATTTT CAWSVLPVNGNQPQHF
TRBJ1-1 TRBV6-2/TRBV6-3 few . TGTGCCAGCAGTTACCGTACAGGGTCCATGGCTTTCTTT CASSYRTGSMAFF
TRBJ1-2 TRBV4-2 . . TGTGCCAGCAGCCAAGATTTTACGGGAAAAAATGGCTACACCTTC CASSQDFTGKNGYTF
TRBJ2-1 TRBV9 . . TGTGCCAGCTCTGGAAGCGGGCACTCCTACAATGAGCAGTTCTTC CASSGSGHSYNEQFF
TRBJ1-1 TRBV25-1 . . TGTGCCAGCAGAAGACAGAGGAACACTGAAGCTTTCTTT CASRRQRNTEAFF
TRBJ2-5 TRBV2 . TRBD1 TGTGCCAGCACCGATGTTTTCGGACAGGCTTTCCAAGAGACCCAGTACTTC CASTDVFGQAFQETQYF
TRBJ2-2 TRBV25-1 once . TGTGCCAGCAGTGAATATCCGGGACACGACACCGGGGAGCTGTTTTTT CASSEYPGHDTGELFF
TRBJ1-5 TRBV6-7 . TRBD1 TGTGCCCGCCTAAGATCCCCGGGACAGAATCAGCCCCAGCATTTT CARLRSPGQNQPQHF
TRBJ1-4 TRBV2 . . TGTGCCAGCAGCTCACAAGCAACTAATGAAAAACTGTTTTTT CASSSQATNEKLFF
TRBJ2-5 TRBV5-1 . TRBD2 TGCGCCAGCAGCCGGTTAGCGGGAGTGGGGGAGACCCAGTACTTC CASSRLAGVGETQYF
TRBJ1-2 TRBV6-5 . . TGTGCCAGCAGTAGAGCAGGGGAAGGCTATGGCTACACCTTC CASSRAGEGYGYTF
TRBJ2-2 TRBV18 . TRBD2 TGTGCCAGCTCATTCACTAGCGGGAGTCCCACCGGGGAGCTGTTTTTT CASSFTSGSPTGELFF
TRBJ1-5 TRBV6-1 . TRBD1 TGTGCCAGCAGTGACCCGAGGGGGCCGAGATACAATCAGCCCCAGCATTTT CASSDPRGPRYNQPQHF
TRBJ2-2 TRBV5-1 . . TGCGCCAGCAGCAGGGAGAACAGGGCGTACGCCGGGGAGCTGTTTTTT CASSRENRAYAGELFF
TRBJ1-3 TRBV5-1 . . TGCGCCAGCAGCCAGCTTACAGGGAGCTCTGGAAACACCATATATTTT CASSQLTGSSGNTIYF
TRBJ2-6 TRBV18 . . TGTGCCAGCTCACCCAACAGGAACTCTGGGGCCAACGTCCTGACTTTC CASSPNRNSGANVLTF
TRBJ2-2 TRBV5-1 once TRBD1 TGCGCCAGCAGCGGGACAGCGAACACCGGGGAGCTGTTTTTT CASSGTANTGELFF
TRBJ2-3 TRBV19 . . TGTGCCAGTAGTACGAGCCGTTCAAATACGCAGTATTTT CASSTSRSNTQYF
TRBJ2-3 TRBV4-2 . TRBD2 TGTGCCAGCAGCCAAGAATCTATAGCGGGAGGGCCGTATACGCAGTATTTT CASSQESIAGGPYTQYF
TRBJ1-5 TRBV7-2 few TRBD1 TGTGCCAGCAGCTTAGACCACTCGGGACAGGGAAGACATTTT CASSLDHSGQGRHF
TRBJ2-1 TRBV6-4 . . TGTGCCAGCAGTCTGACCCAGGGGTCTGGAGAGCAGTTCTTC CASSLTQGSGEQFF
TRBJ2-6 TRBV28 . . TGTGCCAGCGTTAGGGGAGGGGCCAACGTCCTGACTTTC CASVRGGANVLTF
TRBJ2-5 TRBV29-1 . . TGCAGCGTTGAAGATCTTCCGCGGCAGATAGAGACCCAGTACTTC CSVEDLPRQIETQYF
TRBJ2-7 TRBV19 once . TGTGCCTTAACCTGGGGGGTATGGGAGCAGTACTTC CALTWGVWEQYF
TRBJ1-2 TRBV18 . TRBD1 TGTGCCAGCTCGCCCACTCAACAGGGGATGGTTGGCTACACCTTC CASSPTQQGMVGYTF
TRBJ2-7 TRBV5-1 . TRBD1 TGCGCCAGCAGTTTGACAGGGGGCGAGCAGTACTTC CASSLTGGEQYF
TRBJ1-2 TRBV11-3 . TRBD1 TGTGCCAGCAGCTATCAATCCGGGACAGTGGATGGCTACACCTTC CASSYQSGTVDGYTF
TRBJ2-7 TRBV27 many TRBD2 TGTGCCAGCAGTTCGTCGTGGGAGGGCCAAAACGAGCAGTACTTC CASSSSWEGQNEQYF
TRBJ2-7 TRBV10-2 once TRBD1 TGCGCCAGCCATGGTGGACAGGACGTGTACTTC CASHGGQDVYF
TRBJ1-5 TRBV12-3/TRBV12-4 . . TGTGCCAGCAGTTTAGGGGGGACAAGGCATTTT CASSLGGTRHF